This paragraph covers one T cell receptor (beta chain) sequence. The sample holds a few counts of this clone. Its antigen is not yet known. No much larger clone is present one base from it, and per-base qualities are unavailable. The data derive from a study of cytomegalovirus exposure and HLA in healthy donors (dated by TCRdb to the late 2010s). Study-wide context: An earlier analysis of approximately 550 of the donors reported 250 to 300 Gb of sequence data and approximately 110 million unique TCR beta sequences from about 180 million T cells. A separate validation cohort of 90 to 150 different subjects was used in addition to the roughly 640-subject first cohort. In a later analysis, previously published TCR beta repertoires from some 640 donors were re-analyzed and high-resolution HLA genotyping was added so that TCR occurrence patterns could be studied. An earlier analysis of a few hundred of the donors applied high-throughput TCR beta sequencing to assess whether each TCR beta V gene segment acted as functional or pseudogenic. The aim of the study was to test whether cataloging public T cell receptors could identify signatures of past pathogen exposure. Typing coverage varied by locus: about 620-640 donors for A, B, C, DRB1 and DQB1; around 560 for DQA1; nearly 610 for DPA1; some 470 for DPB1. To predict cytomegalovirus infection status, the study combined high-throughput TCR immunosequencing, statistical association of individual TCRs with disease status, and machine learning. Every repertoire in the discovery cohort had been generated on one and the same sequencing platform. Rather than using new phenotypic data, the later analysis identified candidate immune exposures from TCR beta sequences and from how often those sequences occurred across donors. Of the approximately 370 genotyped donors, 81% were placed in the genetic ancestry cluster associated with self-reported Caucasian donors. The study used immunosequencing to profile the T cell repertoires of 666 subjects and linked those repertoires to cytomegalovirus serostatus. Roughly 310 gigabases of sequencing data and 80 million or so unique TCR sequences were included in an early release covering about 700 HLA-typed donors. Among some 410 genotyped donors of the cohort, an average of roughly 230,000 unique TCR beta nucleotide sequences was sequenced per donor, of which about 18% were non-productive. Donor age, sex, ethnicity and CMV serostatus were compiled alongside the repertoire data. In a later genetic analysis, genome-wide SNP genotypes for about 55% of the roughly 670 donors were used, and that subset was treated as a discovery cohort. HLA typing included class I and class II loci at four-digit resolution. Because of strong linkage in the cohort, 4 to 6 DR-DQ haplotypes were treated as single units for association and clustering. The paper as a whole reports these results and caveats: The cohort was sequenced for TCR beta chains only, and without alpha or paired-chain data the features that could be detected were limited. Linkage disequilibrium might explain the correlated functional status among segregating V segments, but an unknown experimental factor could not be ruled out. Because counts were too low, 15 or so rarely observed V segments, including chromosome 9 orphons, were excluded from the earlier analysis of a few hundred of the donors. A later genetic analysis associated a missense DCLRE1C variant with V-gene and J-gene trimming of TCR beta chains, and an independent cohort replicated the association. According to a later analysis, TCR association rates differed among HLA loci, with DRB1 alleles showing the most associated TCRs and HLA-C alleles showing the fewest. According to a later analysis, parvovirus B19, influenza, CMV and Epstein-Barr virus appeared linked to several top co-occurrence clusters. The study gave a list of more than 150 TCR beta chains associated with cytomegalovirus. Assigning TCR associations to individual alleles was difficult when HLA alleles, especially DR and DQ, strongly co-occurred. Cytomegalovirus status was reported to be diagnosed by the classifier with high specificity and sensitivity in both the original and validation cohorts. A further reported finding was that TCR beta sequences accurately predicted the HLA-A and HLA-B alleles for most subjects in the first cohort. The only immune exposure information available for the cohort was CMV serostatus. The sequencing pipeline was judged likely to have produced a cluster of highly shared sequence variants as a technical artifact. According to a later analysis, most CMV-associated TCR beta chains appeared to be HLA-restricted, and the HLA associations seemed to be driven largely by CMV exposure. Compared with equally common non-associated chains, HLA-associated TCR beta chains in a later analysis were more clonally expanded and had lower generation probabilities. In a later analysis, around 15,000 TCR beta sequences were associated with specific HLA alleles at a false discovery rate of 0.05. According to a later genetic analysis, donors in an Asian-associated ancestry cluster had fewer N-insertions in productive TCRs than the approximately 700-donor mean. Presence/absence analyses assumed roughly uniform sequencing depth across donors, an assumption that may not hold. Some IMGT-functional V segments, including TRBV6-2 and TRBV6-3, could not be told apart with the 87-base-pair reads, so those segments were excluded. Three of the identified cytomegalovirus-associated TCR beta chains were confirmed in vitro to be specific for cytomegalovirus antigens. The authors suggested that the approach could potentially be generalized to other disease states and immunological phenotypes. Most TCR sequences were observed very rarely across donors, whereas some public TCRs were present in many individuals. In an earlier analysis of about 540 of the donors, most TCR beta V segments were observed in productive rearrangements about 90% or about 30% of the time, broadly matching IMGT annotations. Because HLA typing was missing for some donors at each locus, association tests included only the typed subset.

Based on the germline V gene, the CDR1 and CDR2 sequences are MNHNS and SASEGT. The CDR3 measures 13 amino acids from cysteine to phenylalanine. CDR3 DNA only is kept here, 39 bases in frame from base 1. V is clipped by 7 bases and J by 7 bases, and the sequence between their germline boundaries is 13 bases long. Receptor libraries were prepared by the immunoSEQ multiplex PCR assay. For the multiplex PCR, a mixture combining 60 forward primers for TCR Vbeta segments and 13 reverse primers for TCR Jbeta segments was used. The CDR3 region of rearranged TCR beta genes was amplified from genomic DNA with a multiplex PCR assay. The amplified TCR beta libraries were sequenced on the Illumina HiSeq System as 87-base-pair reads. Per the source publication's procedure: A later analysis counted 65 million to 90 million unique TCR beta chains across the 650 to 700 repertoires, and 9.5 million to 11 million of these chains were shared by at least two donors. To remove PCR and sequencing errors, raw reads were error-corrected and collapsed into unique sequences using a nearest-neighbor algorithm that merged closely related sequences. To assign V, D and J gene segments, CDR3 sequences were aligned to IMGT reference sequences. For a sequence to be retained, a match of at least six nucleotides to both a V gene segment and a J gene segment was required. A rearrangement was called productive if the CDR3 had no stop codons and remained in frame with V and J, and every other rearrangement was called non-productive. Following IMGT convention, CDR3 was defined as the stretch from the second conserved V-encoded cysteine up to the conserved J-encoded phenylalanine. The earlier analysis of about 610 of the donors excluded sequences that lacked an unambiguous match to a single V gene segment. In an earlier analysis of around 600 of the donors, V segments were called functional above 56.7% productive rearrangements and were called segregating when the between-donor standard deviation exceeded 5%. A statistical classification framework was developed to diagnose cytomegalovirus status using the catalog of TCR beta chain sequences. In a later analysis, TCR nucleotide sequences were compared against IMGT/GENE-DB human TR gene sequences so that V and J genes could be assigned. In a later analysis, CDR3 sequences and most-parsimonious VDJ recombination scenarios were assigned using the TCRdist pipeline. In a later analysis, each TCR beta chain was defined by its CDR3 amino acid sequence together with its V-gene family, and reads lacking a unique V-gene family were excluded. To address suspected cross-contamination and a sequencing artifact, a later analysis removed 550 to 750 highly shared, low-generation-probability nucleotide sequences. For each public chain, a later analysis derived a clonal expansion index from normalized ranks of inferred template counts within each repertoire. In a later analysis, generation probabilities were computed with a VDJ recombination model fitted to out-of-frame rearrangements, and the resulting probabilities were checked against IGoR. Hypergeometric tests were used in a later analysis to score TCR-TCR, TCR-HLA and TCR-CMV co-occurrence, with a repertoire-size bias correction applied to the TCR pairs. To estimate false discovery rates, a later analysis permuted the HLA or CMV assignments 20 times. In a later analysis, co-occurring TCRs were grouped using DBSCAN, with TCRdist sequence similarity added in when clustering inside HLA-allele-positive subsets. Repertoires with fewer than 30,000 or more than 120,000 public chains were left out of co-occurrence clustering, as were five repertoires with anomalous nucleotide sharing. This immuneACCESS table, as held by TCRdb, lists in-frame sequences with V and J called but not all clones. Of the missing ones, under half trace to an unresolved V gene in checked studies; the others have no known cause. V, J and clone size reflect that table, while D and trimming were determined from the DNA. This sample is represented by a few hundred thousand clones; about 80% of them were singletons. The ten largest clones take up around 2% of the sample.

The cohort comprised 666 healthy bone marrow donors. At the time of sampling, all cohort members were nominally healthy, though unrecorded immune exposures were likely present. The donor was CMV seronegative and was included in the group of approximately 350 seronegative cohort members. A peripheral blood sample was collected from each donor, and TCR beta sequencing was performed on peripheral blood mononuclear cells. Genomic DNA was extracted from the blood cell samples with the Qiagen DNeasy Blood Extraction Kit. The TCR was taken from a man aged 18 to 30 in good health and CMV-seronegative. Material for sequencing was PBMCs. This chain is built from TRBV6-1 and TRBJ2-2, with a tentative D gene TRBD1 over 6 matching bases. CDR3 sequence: CASIETGIGELFF. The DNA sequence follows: TGTGCCAGCATAGAAACAGGGATCGGGGAGCTGTTTTTT.